This entry lists 7 T cell receptor beta chains sequenced from one sample in a study of vaccination and CD4 T cells after COVID-19. The Oncomine TCR Beta short-read assay sequenced DNA from cultured CD4+ T cells. TCRdb reanalysed the PCR reads using MiXCR and keeps one entry per CDR3 protein. The sample lists nearly 10,000 distinct CDR3 sequences; 35% to 45% were seen once. The treatment was: roughly 10-day PBMC culture with coronavirus spike peptide pools or control peptides (ViraFEST assay). One should note that the unexposed donor's CD4+ T cells were collected before the COVID-19 pandemic (2011-2018). Their recognized antigens are unknown. Sequenced sample: CD4+ T cells from blood, cultured in vitro. The origin of the receptors is a human donor in good health.

The chain links TRBV5-6 to TRBJ1-1, with 7 bases identical to TRBD1. Looked up from germline, CDR1 is SGHDT and CDR2 is YYEEEE. V was clipped by 3 bases and J by 4 bases; unmatched bases: 9. CDR3 length: 15 amino acids. The CDR3 nucleotides are TGTGCCAGCAGCTCCCGACAGGGCTTGGGCACTGAAGCTTTCTTT. Translated: CASSSRQGLGTEAFF.

J is TRBJ2-2 and V is TRBV4-1; TRBD2 aligns across 9 bases. Losses at the gene ends were 3 bases for V and 4 bases for J; bases not matched to a gene: 9. Looked up from germline, CDR1 is MGHRA and CDR2 is YSYEKL. This CDR3 contains 17 residues. The CDR3 region is CASSQGASGALTGELFF. CDR3 DNA sequence: TGCGCCAGCAGCCAGGGGGCTAGCGGGGCTCTCACCGGGGAGCTGTTTTTT.

This clonotype has only a few counts. This chain uses TRBV6-2 or TRBV6-3 with TRBJ1-5; D gene unclear. The germline V gene has CDR1 MNHEY and CDR2 SVGEGT. Trimming removed 5 bases at V and 7 bases at J, with 15 bases between. The CDR3 covers 14 residues. CDR3 DNA: TGTGCCAGCAGTAGGGCAGGAGCGGGACAGCCCCAGCATTTT. The encoded protein is CASSRAGAGQPQHF.

This clonotype has only a few counts. The CDR3 protein is CASSPAVAYGYTF. In nucleotides, the CDR3 is TGTGCCAGCAGCCCCGCTGTGGCCTATGGCTACACCTTC. The chain is built from TRBV11-2 and TRBJ1-2; D uncertain. CDR1 is SGHAT, CDR2 FQNNGV, per germline. This CDR3 spans 13 amino acids. V was trimmed by 5 bases and J by 4 bases, leaving 11 bases between them.

This clonotype turned up a few times. This sequence joins TRBV6-1 and TRBJ2-2; 10 bases are shared with TRBD1. Germline V lookup: CDR1 MNHNS, CDR2 SASEGT. The ends lost 7 bases at V and 7 bases at J; junction bases unmatched: 12. The CDR3 runs to 16 residues. For the CDR3, the DNA is TGTGCCAGCAATCCCGCCGGGACAGGGGATTTCGGGGAGCTGTTTTTT. Protein product: CASNPAGTGDFGELFF.

This clonotype appeared a few times. The J gene is TRBJ2-7, the V gene TRBV20-1; tentative D call: TRBD1 (5 bases). Germline CDR1 is DFQATT and CDR2 is SNEGSKA (reference sequence). V was clipped by 5 bases and J by 5 bases, with 13 bases between them. There are 12 residues in the CDR3. In DNA form, the CDR3 reads TGCAGTGCTTGGGGCCAGTCCCACGAGCAGTACTTC. It specifies CSAWGQSHEQYF.

Comments on this clonotype: One end of the junction does not line up with germline, which may come from a read error. This chain uses TRBV2 with TRBJ1-5; no clear D. Germline V CDR1 and CDR2: SNHLY, FYNNEI. The CDR3 is 14 residues long. CDR3 in amino acids: CASSDGTRLNLLLF. The CDR3 DNA is TGTGCCAGCAGTGACGGTACAAGACTCAACTTACTACTTTTT.